Following are 11 T cell receptor beta chains from one sample sequenced in a study of regulatory T cells in long-lasting Graves disease. This sample's time point: persistent/refractory GD, antithyroid drugs over 5 years with positive TRAb. The authors made the TCR library using RNA they extracted from PBMCs. To make TCR beta libraries, researchers used iRepertoire HTBI primers and Arm-PCR of CDR3 regions. Using its own MiXCR run on the multiplex PCR reads, TCRdb lists one record per CDR3 protein. This repertoire shows over 250,000 distinct CDR3 sequences, roughly 21% found once; its top ten account for roughly 50%. Sequences were derived from peripheral blood mononuclear cells (PBMCs), sampled when the disease was refractory, from a patient treated with antithyroid drugs. Receptor source: a female donor with Graves disease.

The chain carries TRBV25-1 and TRBJ2-5, with 9 positions matching TRBD1. The ends lost 6 bases at V and 1 base at J; junction bases unmatched: 6. This CDR3 is 15 amino acids long. Germline V gene lookup returns CDR1 MGHDK and CDR2 SYGVNS. CDR3 protein: CASRRTGAGQETQYF. The CDR3 coding sequence is TGTGCCAGCAGACGGACAGGGGCAGGCCAAGAGACCCAGTACTTC.

The chain couples TRBV29-1 to TRBJ2-7; 11 bases align to TRBD1. This CDR3 spans 14 amino acids. CDR1 and CDR2 (germline): SQVTM, ANQGSEA. V lost 7 bases, J lost 3 bases, and 8 bases stayed unmatched. The CDR3 DNA is TGCAGCGCAGCCCCAGGGACAGGGGGCTACGAGCAGTACTTC. Its translation is CSAAPGTGGYEQYF.

This clonotype was counted between two and nine times. The chain carries TRBV7-2 and TRBJ2-2; D is uncertain. Trimming took 8 bases from V and 6 from J, leaving 16 bases between them. This CDR3 comprises 14 residues. CDR1 SGHTA and CDR2 FQGNSA come from the germline V gene. The CDR3 loop is CASLQRIGPGELFF. As DNA, the CDR3 is TGTGCCAGCTTACAACGTATAGGGCCCGGGGAGCTGTTTTTT.

The CDR3 DNA follows: TGTGCCAGCAAGAGAGGACGGAGTACCTACGAGCAGTACTTC. Its translation: CASKRGRSTYEQYF. The rearrangement joins TRBV7-8 to TRBJ2-7, with D uncertain. Germline CDR1 SGHVS, CDR2 FQNEAQ. The CDR3 has 14 residues. Between the trimmed V and J ends, which lost 7 bases and 2 bases, there was a span of 15 bases.

In its sample, this clonotype was seen a few times. The chain links TRBV7-9 to TRBJ2-4; possible D gene TRBD2, 5 bases. CDR1 SEHNR and CDR2 FQNEAQ come from the germline V gene (reference sequence). Trimming took off 1 base at V and 16 bases at J, with 14 bases between the two ends. There are 12 residues in the CDR3. Written as DNA, the CDR3 is TGTGCCAGCAGCTTAGAGTCCGGACTGGGATACTTC. Residues: CASSLESGLGYF.

This clonotype has only one observation. This chain links TRBV7-8 with TRBJ2-2; maybe TRBD2 (6 bases). CDR1 is SGHVS, CDR2 FQNEAQ, per germline. The CDR3 is made up of 15 amino acids. Trimming took off 2 bases at V and 1 base at J, with 8 bases between the two ends. The CDR3 protein is CASSLWRENTGELFF. The CDR3 region has the DNA TGTGCCAGCAGCTTATGGCGGGAGAACACCGGGGAGCTGTTTTTT.

This clonotype was detected many times. This rearrangement joins TRBV15 to TRBJ1-1, with D unclear. The CDR3 totals 12 residues. The germline V and J ends were trimmed by 0 bases and 1 base, with 0 bases remaining between them. Germline V gene data show CDR1 as LNHNV and CDR2 as YYDKDF (reference sequence). The DNA of the CDR3 is TGTGCCACCAGCAGAGAGAACACTGAAGCTTTCTTT. Its protein is CATSRENTEAFF.

V is TRBV5-6 and J is TRBJ2-2; tentatively, D is TRBD1 or TRBD2 (5 bases each). From germline, CDR1 is SGHDT and CDR2 YYEEEE. This CDR3 contains 15 residues. The V end lost 1 base, the J end lost 3 bases, and 10 bases lay between the germline ends. Here the CDR3 reads CASSLRDRDTGELFF. The CDR3 bases are TGTGCCAGCAGCTTGAGGGACCGAGACACCGGGGAGCTGTTTTTT.

This clonotype was seen repeatedly, ten times or more. This chain joins TRBV28 and TRBJ2-2, with 8 positions matching TRBD2. The germline CDR1 and CDR2 sequences are MDHEN and SYDVKM. The CDR3 sequence is 15 residues long. V dropped 2 bases and J dropped 4; count of bases not matched to a gene: 3. Here the CDR3 reads CASSLAGGSTGELFF. The DNA of the CDR3 is TGTGCCAGCAGTTTAGCGGGAGGTAGCACCGGGGAGCTGTTTTTT.

Many counts were recorded for this clonotype. The rearrangement joins TRBV7-2 to TRBJ2-7; tentatively, D is TRBD1 (6 bases). Deletions cut 4 bases from V and 3 bases from J, with 10 bases between. The CDR3 extends over 13 amino acids. Germline lookup yields CDR1 SGHTA and CDR2 FQGNSA. CDR3 in amino acids: CASSWGQFYEQYF. As DNA, the CDR3 is TGTGCCAGCAGCTGGGGGCAGTTCTACGAGCAGTACTTC.

This chain uses TRBV9 with TRBJ1-5; D is undetermined. Germline V lookup: CDR1 SGDLS, CDR2 YYNGEE. V was shortened by 0 bases and J by 0 bases, with 7 bases between the two germline ends. CDR3 length: 15 amino acids. CDR3 sequence (DNA): TGTGCCAGCAGCGTAGCAGGTGGTAGCAATCAGCCCCAGCATTTT. Translating it yields CASSVAGGSNQPQHF.